Following are 19 T cell receptor beta chains from one sample sequenced in a study of control samples from healthy donors and cancer patients. Assay used: immunoSEQ multiplex PCR; TCRdb lists only in-frame clones, some missing. Of about 85,000 clones in the sample, roughly nine tenths were seen once. The sequenced sample consisted of blood. These receptors were collected from a woman aged 55-69 years in good health.

The chain couples TRBV6-1 to TRBJ1-1, with 8 bases fitting TRBD1. There are 15 residues in the CDR3. The trim removed 3 bases at V and 2 bases at J, leaving 5 bases unmatched. Germline values: CDR1 MNHNS, CDR2 SASEGT. CDR3 in amino acids: CASSERQGKNTEAFF. In nucleotides, the CDR3 is TGTGCCAGCAGTGAGAGACAGGGGAAAAACACTGAAGCTTTCTTT.

The chain links TRBV10-3 to TRBJ1-4, with D unresolved. Germline-derived CDR1 and CDR2 are ENHRY and SYGVKD. Trimming stripped 0 bases from V and 5 bases from J, with 7 bases between. CDR3 length equals 14 residues. The CDR3 is CAISESGSNEKLFF. The DNA of the CDR3 is TGTGCCATCAGTGAGTCGGGCAGCAATGAAAAACTGTTTTTT.

The chain links TRBV6-5 to TRBJ1-1; a possible D gene is TRBD1 (6 bases). The CDR3 is made up of 11 amino acids. Germline CDR1 MNHEY, CDR2 SVGAGI. V dropped 6 bases and J dropped 10 bases, with 12 bases sitting between them. DNA for the CDR3: TGTGCCAGCAGAAACAGGGCAAGAGCTTTCTTT. Amino acids: CASRNRARAFF.

The chain links TRBV19 to TRBJ1-1, with D possibly matching TRBD1 (5 bases). V shed 0 bases and J shed 1 base, with 27 bases lying between them. The V gene's germline CDR1 is LNHDA and CDR2 SQIVND (reference sequence). This CDR3 is 21 amino acids long. CDR3 sequence (DNA): TGTGCCAGTAGTATAGATAGTCCGGGATGGAGAGAAGGGGCGCAGAACACTGAAGCTTTCTTT. Protein product: CASSIDSPGWREGAQNTEAFF.

This chain joins TRBV10-3 and TRBJ1-4; 10 positions agree with TRBD1. The junction had 3 bases not matched to a gene; V was cut back by 2 bases and J by 0 bases. Per the germline V gene, CDR1 is ENHRY and CDR2 is SYGVKD. This CDR3 contains 17 residues. CDR3 protein: CAISEPGQGPTNEKLFF. CDR3 in DNA: TGTGCCATCAGTGAGCCGGGACAGGGGCCAACTAATGAAAAACTGTTTTTT.

The V and J genes are TRBV4-3 and TRBJ2-7; TRBD1 agrees at 7 bases. V lost 0 bases to trimming and J lost 0 bases; unmatched junction nucleotides: 14. This CDR3 region has 19 residues. CDR1 and CDR2 from the germline V gene are LGHNA and YSLEER. CDR3 in amino acids: CASSQELITGTALSYEQYF. The CDR3 DNA is TGCGCCAGCAGCCAAGAGCTTATCACCGGGACAGCTCTCTCCTACGAGCAGTACTTC.

The rearrangement joins TRBV7-8 to TRBJ1-3; D is perhaps TRBD1 (6 bases). The CDR3 length is 21 residues. Germline V lookup: CDR1 SGHVS, CDR2 FQNEAQ. Between the trimmed V and J ends, which lost 5 bases and 0 bases, there was a span of 29 bases. The CDR3 here is CASSPGSAGAIMGGSGNTIYF. DNA of the CDR3: TGTGCCAGCAGCCCGGGCTCGGCGGGGGCTATAATGGGAGGCTCTGGAAACACCATATATTTT. The full variable domain, completed using reference TRBV7-8 and TRBJ1-3, is GAGVSQSPRYKVAKRGQDVALRCDPISGHVSLFWYQQALGQGPEFLTYFQNEAQLDKSGLPSDRFFAERPEGSVSTLKIQRTQQEDSAVYLCASSPGSAGAIMGGSGNTIYFGEGSWLTVV.

The chain has TRBV5-1 and TRBJ2-1, with 8 bases matching TRBD2. CDR1 and CDR2 from the germline V gene are SGHRS and YFSETQ. CDR3 length equals 19 residues. V lost 1 base, J lost 8 bases, and 20 bases stayed unmatched. The DNA for the CDR3 is TGCGCCAGCAGCTTGCAGGGAGACGCGGGGGGCAGGGGTGTGTATGAGCAGTTCTTC. It codes for CASSLQGDAGGRGVYEQFF. Looking up the rest from reference TRBV5-1 and TRBJ2-1 gives the full variable domain: KAGVTQTPRYLIKTRGQQVTLSCSPISGHRSVSWYQQTPGQGLQFLFEYFSETQRNKGNFPGRFSGRQFSNSRSEMNVSTLELGDSALYLCASSLQGDAGGRGVYEQFFGPGTRLTVL.

The chain couples TRBV5-4 to TRBJ2-1; 15 bases map to TRBD2. From germline, CDR1 is SGHNT and CDR2 YYREEE (reference sequence). V was pared by 3 bases and J by 7 bases, with 5 bases of the junction left unmatched. CDR3 size: 16 residues. The CDR3 region is CASSSAGLAGGNEQFF. CDR3 bases: TGTGCCAGCAGCTCCGCGGGACTAGCGGGAGGTAATGAGCAGTTCTTC. The whole variable domain, filled in from reference TRBV5-4 and TRBJ2-1, reads ETGVTQSPTHLIKTRGQQVTLRCSSQSGHNTVSWYQQALGQGPQFIFQYYREEENGRGNFPPRFSGLQFPNYSSELNVNALELDDSALYLCASSSAGLAGGNEQFFGPGTRLTVL.

The CDR3 bases are TGTGCCAGCAGCGTAGCACAGTGGGGCTACACCTTC. Translated, it gives CASSVAQWGYTF. The V and J genes are TRBV9 and TRBJ1-2; D is undetermined. Looked up from germline, CDR1 is SGDLS and CDR2 is YYNGEE. V was cut by 0 bases and J by 8 bases, with 8 bases left in between. The CDR3 sequence is 12 residues long.

The V call is TRBV7-9, the J call TRBJ2-1, with TRBD2 identical over 10 bases. The germline V gene encodes CDR1 SEHNR and CDR2 FQNEAQ (reference sequence). The CDR3 is 14 residues long. The trim removed 3 bases at V and 8 bases at J, leaving 4 bases unmatched. CDR3 nucleotide sequence: TGTGCCAGCAGCTTTCTAGCGGGGGCCGATGAGCAGTTCTTC. Translation: CASSFLAGADEQFF.

This chain links TRBV19 with TRBJ1-1; D gene ambiguous. V was cut by 3 bases and J by 7 bases, with 12 bases left in between. Germline V CDR1 and CDR2: LNHDA, SQIVND (reference sequence). CDR3 length: 13 residues. The CDR3 sequence: CASSIIHKNEAFF. The CDR3 region has the DNA TGTGCCAGTAGTATTATCCACAAAAATGAAGCTTTCTTT.

The chain combines TRBV2 with TRBJ1-2; possible D gene TRBD1, 6 bases. The V and J ends lost 5 bases and 4 bases respectively, with 11 bases between them. CDR3 length equals 13 residues. The germline CDR1 and CDR2 sequences are SNHLY and FYNNEI. CDR3 nucleotides: TGTGCCAGCAGTCCGGACAGAGTCTATGGCTACACCTTC. Its translation: CASSPDRVYGYTF.

The chain couples TRBV5-1 to TRBJ2-1; D not resolved. Germline V gene sequence: CDR1 SGHRS, CDR2 YFSETQ. Trimming removed 4 bases from V and 0 bases from J, with 11 bases in between. The CDR3 is 15 residues long. The CDR3 protein is CASSDGSVSYNEQFF. CDR3 bases: TGCGCCAGCAGCGACGGGTCGGTCTCCTACAATGAGCAGTTCTTC. Full variable domain (rest looked up from reference TRBV5-1 and TRBJ2-1): KAGVTQTPRYLIKTRGQQVTLSCSPISGHRSVSWYQQTPGQGLQFLFEYFSETQRNKGNFPGRFSGRQFSNSRSEMNVSTLELGDSALYLCASSDGSVSYNEQFFGPGTRLTVL.

This clone was seen a handful of times. J is TRBJ2-5 and V is TRBV7-3; no reliable D call. Between the trimmed V and J ends, which lost 4 bases and 5 bases, there was a span of 14 bases. Germline V lookup: CDR1 SGHTA, CDR2 FQGTGA. This CDR3 contains 14 residues. CDR3 DNA: TGTGCCAGCAGCTCCCCCGGCCGATCGGAGACCCAGTACTTC. Translated: CASSSPGRSETQYF.

The gene calls are TRBV5-1 and TRBJ1-1, with D unclear. The CDR3 length is 13 residues. The V end was cut by 5 bases, the J end by 4 bases, with 12 bases between. Germline CDR1 and CDR2: SGHRS and YFSETQ. The CDR3 nucleotides read TGCGCCAGCAGTATAACATCTGGCACTGAAGCTTTCTTT. Amino acid sequence: CASSITSGTEAFF.

This clone was observed a single time. The chain links TRBV5-1 to TRBJ1-1; the D is unclear. V dropped 0 bases and J dropped 2 bases, with 11 bases sitting between them. CDR3 length: 15 amino acids. Germline loops: CDR1 SGHRS, CDR2 YFSETQ. The CDR3 spells CASSLGGRKNTEAFF. The CDR3 DNA reads TGCGCCAGCAGCTTGGGAGGGCGGAAAAACACTGAAGCTTTCTTT.

The chain uses TRBV19 and TRBJ2-3; D gene uncertain. The V gene lost 2 bases and the J gene lost 2 bases, with 5 bases spanning the gap. Per germline, CDR1 LNHDA and CDR2 SQIVND (reference sequence). The CDR3 runs to 13 residues. This chain's CDR3 is CASSIIATDTQYF. As DNA, the CDR3 is TGTGCCAGTAGTATAATTGCCACAGATACGCAGTATTTT.

The chain couples TRBV6-2 or TRBV6-3 to TRBJ1-6, with D perhaps matching TRBD1 (6 bases). Germline assignment: CDR1 MNHEY and CDR2 SVGEGT. V shed 6 bases and J shed 7 bases, with 10 bases lying between them. The CDR3 runs 13 residues. CDR3 protein: CASSWTVNSPLHF. The DNA of the CDR3 is TGTGCCAGCAGCTGGACAGTGAATTCACCCCTCCACTTT.